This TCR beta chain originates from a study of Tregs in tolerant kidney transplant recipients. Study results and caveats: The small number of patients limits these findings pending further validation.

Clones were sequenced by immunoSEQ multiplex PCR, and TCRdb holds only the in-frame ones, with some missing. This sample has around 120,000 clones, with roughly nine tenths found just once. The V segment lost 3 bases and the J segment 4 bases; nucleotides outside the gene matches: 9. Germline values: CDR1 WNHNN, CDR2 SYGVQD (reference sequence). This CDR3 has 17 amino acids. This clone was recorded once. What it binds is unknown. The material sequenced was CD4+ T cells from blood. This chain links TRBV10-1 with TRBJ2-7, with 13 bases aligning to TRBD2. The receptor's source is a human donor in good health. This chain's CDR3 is CASSDPRETSGRYEQYF. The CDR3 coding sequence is TGCGCCAGCAGTGACCCAAGGGAGACTAGCGGGAGGTACGAGCAGTACTTC.